This T cell receptor beta chain was captured in a study of blood T cell repertoires in COVID-19. Across the whole study: The cDNA or gDNA used as material had been derived from T cells, B-cell-depleted T cells, or PBMCs.

Under the authors' procedure: Reference gene primer amplification gave nucleated cell count estimates. Data came from immunoSEQ multiplex PCR; TCRdb stores just in-frame clones and leaves some out. The V and J calls and clone size are taken from that table; D and trimming were inferred from the DNA. The sample has nearly 30,000 clones; 90% are singletons. Looked up from germline, CDR1 is KGHSH and CDR2 is LQKENI. The CDR3 is 14 amino acids. V shed 5 bases and J shed 1 base, with 11 bases lying between them. Sequences were obtained from peripheral blood. The sequence was obtained from a man aged 65 to 79 with active or convalescent COVID-19. V gene TRBV18 combines with J gene TRBJ1-1, with TRBD1 as a possible D gene (6 bases). For the CDR3, the DNA is TGTGCCAGCTCATGGGGCAGGGGGAACACTGAAGCTTTCTTT. This encodes CASSWGRGNTEAFF.